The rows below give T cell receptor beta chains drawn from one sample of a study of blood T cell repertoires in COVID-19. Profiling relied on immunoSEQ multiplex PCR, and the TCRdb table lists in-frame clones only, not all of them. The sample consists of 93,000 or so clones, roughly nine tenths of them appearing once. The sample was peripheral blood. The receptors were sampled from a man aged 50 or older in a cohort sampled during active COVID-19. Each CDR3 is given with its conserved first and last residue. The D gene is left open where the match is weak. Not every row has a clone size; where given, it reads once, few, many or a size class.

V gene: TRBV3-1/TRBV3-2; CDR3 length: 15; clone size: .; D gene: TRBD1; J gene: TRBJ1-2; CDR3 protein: CASSPSGTGVYGYTF; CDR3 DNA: TGTGCCAGCAGCCCTTCAGGGACAGGGGTTTATGGCTACACCTTC
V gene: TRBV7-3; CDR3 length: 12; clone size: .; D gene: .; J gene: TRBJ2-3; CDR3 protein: CASSNPGDTQYF; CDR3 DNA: TGTGCCAGCAGCAATCCGGGAGATACGCAGTATTTT
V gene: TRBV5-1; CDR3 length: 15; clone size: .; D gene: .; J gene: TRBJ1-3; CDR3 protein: CASSLGSTTGNTIYF; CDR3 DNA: TGCGCCAGCAGCTTGGGGTCGACAACTGGAAACACCATATATTTT
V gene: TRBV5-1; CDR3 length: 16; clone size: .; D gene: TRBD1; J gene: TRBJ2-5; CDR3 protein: CASSLGQGLGQETQYF; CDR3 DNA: TGCGCCAGCAGCTTGGGACAGGGTCTCGGGCAAGAGACCCAGTACTTC
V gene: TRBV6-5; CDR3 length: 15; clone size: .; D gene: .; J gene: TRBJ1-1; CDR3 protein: CASSYSPGIATEAFF; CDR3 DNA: TGTGCCAGCAGTTACTCGCCGGGGATCGCCACTGAAGCTTTCTTT
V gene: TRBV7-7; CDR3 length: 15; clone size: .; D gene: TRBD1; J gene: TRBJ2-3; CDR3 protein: CASSFPTGKADTQYF; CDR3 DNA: TGTGCCAGCAGCTTCCCGACAGGGAAGGCAGATACGCAGTATTTT
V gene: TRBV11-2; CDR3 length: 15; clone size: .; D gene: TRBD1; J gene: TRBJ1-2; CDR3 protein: CASSLDLRTGTGYTF; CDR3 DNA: TGTGCCAGCAGCTTAGATCTCCGGACAGGGACTGGCTACACCTTC
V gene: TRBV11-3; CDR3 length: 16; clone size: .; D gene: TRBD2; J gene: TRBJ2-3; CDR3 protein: CASSRNSGGGRDTQYF; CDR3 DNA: TGTGCCAGCAGCCGAAACTCGGGGGGGGGACGTGATACGCAGTATTTT
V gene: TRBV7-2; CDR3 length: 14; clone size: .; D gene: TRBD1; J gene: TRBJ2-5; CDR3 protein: CATNNQGEGETQYF; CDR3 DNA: TGTGCCACCAACAACCAGGGGGAAGGGGAGACCCAGTACTTC
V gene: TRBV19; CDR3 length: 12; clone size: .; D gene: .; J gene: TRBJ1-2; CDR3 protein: CASSIYRDGYTF; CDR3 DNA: TGTGCCAGTAGTATCTACAGGGATGGCTACACCTTC
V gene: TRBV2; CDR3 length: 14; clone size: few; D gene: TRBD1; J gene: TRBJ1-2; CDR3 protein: CASSDTGTALGYTF; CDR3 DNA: TGTGCCAGCAGTGATACCGGGACAGCCTTGGGCTACACCTTC
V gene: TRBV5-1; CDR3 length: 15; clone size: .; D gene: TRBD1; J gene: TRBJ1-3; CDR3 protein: CASSLDRASGNTIYF; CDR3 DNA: TGCGCCAGCAGCCTGGACAGGGCTAGTGGAAACACCATATATTTT
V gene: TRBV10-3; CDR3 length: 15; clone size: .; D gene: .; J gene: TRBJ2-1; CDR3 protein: CAISRSSRSYNEQFF; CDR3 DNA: TGTGCCATCAGCCGTTCGTCACGGTCGTACAATGAGCAGTTCTTC
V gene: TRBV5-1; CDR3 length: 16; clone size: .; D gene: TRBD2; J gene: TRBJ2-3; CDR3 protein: CASSLGASGGTDTQYF; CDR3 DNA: TGCGCCAGCAGCTTGGGGGCTAGCGGGGGCACAGATACGCAGTATTTT
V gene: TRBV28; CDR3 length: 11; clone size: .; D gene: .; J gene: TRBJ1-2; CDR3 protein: CASSFFNGYTF; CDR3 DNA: TGTGCCAGCAGTTTTTTCAATGGCTACACCTTC
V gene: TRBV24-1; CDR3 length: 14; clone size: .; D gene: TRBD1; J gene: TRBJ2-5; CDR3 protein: CATSGTGGQETQYF; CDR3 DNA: TGTGCCACGTCCGGGACAGGGGGACAAGAGACCCAGTACTTC
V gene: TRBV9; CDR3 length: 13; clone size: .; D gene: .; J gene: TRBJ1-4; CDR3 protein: CASSAPGHEKLFF; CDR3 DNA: TGTGCCAGCAGCGCCCCGGGACACGAAAAACTGTTTTTT
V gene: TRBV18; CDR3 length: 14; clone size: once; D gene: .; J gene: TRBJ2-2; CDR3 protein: CASSPKTTAGELFF; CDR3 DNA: TGTGCCAGCTCACCGAAAACTACCGCCGGGGAGCTGTTTTTT
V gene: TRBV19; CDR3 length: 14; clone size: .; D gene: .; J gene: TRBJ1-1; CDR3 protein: CASSIWGQNTEAFF; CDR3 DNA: TGTGCCAGTAGTATTTGGGGGCAGAACACTGAAGCTTTCTTT
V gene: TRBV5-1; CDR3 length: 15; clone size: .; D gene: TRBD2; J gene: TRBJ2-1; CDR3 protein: CASSQTSGVYNEQFF; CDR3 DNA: TGCGCCAGCAGCCAGACTAGCGGGGTATACAATGAGCAGTTCTTC
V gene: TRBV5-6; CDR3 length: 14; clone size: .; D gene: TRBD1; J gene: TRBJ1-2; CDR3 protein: CASRSTGEGYGYTF; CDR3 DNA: TGTGCCAGCAGGTCGACAGGGGAGGGCTATGGCTACACCTTC
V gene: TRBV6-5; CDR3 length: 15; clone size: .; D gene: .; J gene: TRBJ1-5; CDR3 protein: CASSPVGHNHRPQHF; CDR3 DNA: TGTGCCAGCAGTCCGGTGGGACACAACCATCGGCCCCAGCATTTT
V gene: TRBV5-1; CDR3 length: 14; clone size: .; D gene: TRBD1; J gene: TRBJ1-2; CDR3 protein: CASSFGQADYGYTF; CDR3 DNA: TGCGCCAGCAGCTTCGGACAGGCGGACTATGGCTACACCTTC
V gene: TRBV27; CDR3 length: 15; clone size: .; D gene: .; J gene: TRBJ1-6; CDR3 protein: CASSYRGRDNSPLHF; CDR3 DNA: TGTGCCAGCTCCTACCGAGGTCGGGATAATTCACCCCTCCACTTT
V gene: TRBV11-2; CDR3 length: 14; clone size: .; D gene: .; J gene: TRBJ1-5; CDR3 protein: CASSLSDSHQPQHF; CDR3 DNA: TGTGCCAGCAGCTTAAGTGACAGCCATCAGCCCCAGCATTTT
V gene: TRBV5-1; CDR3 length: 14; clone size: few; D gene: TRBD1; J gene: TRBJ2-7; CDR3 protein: CASSPIATGREQYF; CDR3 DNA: TGCGCCAGCAGCCCGATAGCGACAGGGCGGGAGCAGTACTTC
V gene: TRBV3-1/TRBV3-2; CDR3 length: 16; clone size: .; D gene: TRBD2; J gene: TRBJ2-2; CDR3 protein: CASSQYGGGLTGELFF; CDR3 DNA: TGTGCCAGCAGCCAATACGGGGGGGGCCTCACCGGGGAGCTGTTTTTT
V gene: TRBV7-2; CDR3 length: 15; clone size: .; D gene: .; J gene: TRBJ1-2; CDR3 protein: CASSLEVRVPYGYTF; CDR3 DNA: TGTGCCAGCAGCTTAGAAGTTCGGGTTCCCTATGGCTACACCTTC
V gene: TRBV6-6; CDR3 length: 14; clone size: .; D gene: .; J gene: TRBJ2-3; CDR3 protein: CASTVISSTDTQYF; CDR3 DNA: TGTGCCAGCACCGTTATATCGAGCACAGATACGCAGTATTTT
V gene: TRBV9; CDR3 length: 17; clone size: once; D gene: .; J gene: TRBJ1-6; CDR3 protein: CASSPRTSSSYNSPLHF; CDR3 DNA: TGTGCCAGCAGCCCAAGGACATCGAGCTCCTATAATTCACCCCTCCACTTT
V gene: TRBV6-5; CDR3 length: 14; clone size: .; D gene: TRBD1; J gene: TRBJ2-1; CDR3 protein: CASNLWTGVTEQFF; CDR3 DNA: TGTGCCAGCAATCTATGGACAGGGGTAACTGAGCAGTTCTTC
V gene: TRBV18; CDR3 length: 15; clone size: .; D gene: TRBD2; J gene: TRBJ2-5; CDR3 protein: CASSSLAGSGETQYF; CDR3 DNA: TGTGCCAGCTCATCCTTAGCGGGGTCGGGGGAGACCCAGTACTTC
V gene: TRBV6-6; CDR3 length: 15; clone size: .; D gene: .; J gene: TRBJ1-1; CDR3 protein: CASSPPQVANPEAFF; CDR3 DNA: TGTGCCAGCAGCCCCCCACAGGTAGCAAACCCTGAAGCTTTCTTT
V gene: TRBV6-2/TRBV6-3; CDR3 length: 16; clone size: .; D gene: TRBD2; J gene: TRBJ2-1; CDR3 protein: CASSSLAGGLMNEQFF; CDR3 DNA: TGTGCCAGCAGTTCCCTAGCGGGGGGGCTTATGAATGAGCAGTTCTTC
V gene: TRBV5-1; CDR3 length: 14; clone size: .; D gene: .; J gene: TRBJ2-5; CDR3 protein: CASSFMGAQETQYF; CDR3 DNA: TGCGCCAGCAGCTTCATGGGAGCCCAAGAGACCCAGTACTTC
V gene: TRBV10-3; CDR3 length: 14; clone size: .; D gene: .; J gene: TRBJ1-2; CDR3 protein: CAISEKAGEGGYTF; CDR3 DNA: TGTGCCATCAGTGAAAAGGCAGGGGAGGGCGGCTACACCTTC
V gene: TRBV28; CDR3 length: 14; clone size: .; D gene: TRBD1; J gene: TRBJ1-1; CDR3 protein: CASTLDRGRTEAFF; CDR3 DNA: TGTGCCAGCACCTTGGACAGGGGCAGGACTGAAGCTTTCTTT
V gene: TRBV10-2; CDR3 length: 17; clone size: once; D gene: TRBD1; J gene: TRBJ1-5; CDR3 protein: CASSEDRNLRGNQPQHF; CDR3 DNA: TGCGCCAGCAGCGAGGACAGGAACCTCCGAGGCAATCAGCCCCAGCATTTT
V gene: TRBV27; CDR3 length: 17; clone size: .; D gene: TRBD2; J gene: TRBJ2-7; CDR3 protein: CASRPYPPGLAVYEQYF; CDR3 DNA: TGTGCCAGCAGGCCATACCCACCGGGACTAGCGGTCTACGAGCAGTACTTC
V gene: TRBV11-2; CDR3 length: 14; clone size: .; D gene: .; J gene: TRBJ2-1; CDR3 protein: CASSLTRSRGEQFF; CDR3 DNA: TGTGCCAGCAGCCTAACTAGATCCCGGGGAGAGCAGTTCTTC
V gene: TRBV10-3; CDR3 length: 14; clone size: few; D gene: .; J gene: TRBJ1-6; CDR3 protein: CAISASGPPSPLHF; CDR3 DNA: TGTGCCATCAGTGCCTCGGGTCCGCCGTCACCCCTCCACTTT
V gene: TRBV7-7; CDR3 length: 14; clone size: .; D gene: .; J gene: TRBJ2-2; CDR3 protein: CASSPGTWGGELFF; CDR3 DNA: TGTGCTAGCAGCCCCGGGACATGGGGCGGGGAGCTGTTTTTT
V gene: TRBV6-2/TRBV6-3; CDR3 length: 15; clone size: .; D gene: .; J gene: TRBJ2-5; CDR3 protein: CASSSPLGVQETQYF; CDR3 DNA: TGTGCCAGCAGTTCCCCCCTTGGAGTACAAGAGACCCAGTACTTC